A selection of T cell receptor beta chains follows, all from one sample in a study of CD8 T cells in Susac syndrome. MiXCR, applied by TCRdb to the immunoSEQ multiplex PCR reads, yields one record per CDR3 protein. In the table there are 150,000 or so distinct CDR3 sequences, around 96% of which are singletons. Sequenced: CD4+ T cells from PBMCs. Every receptor here comes from a human donor with Susac syndrome. Both conserved end residues are part of each CDR3. The order of the fields is J gene, clone size, V gene, D gene, CDR3 DNA, CDR3 protein. A D gene is named only where the DNA matches it firmly. Clone size is shown for a subset of rows, as once, few, many or a class of expanded clone.

TRBJ1-2	.	TRBV14	.	TGTGCCAGCAGCCAAGCGGGAGGACCCGCGGGCTACACCTTC	CASSQAGGPAGYTF
TRBJ2-2	.	TRBV5-1	TRBD1	TGCGCCAGCAGCCCCGGGACAGGGAACACCGGGGAGCTGTTTTTT	CASSPGTGNTGELFF
TRBJ2-1	.	TRBV15	TRBD2	TGTGCCACCAGCGTCCCGGGACTAGCGGGTTACAATGAGCAGTTCTTC	CATSVPGLAGYNEQFF
TRBJ2-1	.	TRBV14	.	TGTGCCAGCAGCCAACGAATCCCGTTGCCCTACAATGAGCAGTTCTTC	CASSQRIPLPYNEQFF
TRBJ1-2	.	TRBV19	TRBD1	TGTGCCAGTATCCGACAGGGTTATGGCTACACCTTC	CASIRQGYGYTF
TRBJ1-1	.	TRBV15	TRBD1	TGTGCCACCAGCAACGGACAGGACACTGAAGCTTTCTTT	CATSNGQDTEAFF
TRBJ2-3	.	TRBV2	TRBD2	TGTGCCAGCTTGGGCGGGAGCATGAGAGATACGCAGTATTTT	CASLGGSMRDTQYF
TRBJ1-5	once	TRBV24-1	.	TGTGCCACCAGTGACCAGAGGGAATCGGGTCAGCCCCAGCATTTT	CATSDQRESGQPQHF
TRBJ1-5	.	TRBV19	TRBD1	TGTGCCAGTAGTATAGGGGACAGTAGCAATCAGCCCCAGCATTTT	CASSIGDSSNQPQHF
TRBJ2-1	once	TRBV30	TRBD2	TGTGCCTGGAGCCCGGGACTAGCCGACAATGAGCAGTTCTTC	CAWSPGLADNEQFF
TRBJ1-1	once	TRBV29-1	.	TGCAGCGTTGAACCAACCGGATCCGGCTGGACTGAAGCTTTCTTT	CSVEPTGSGWTEAFF
TRBJ1-1	.	TRBV14	.	TGTGCCAGCAGCCAAGTGGGAGGAGGACAATTCTTCATGGACACTGAAGCTTTCTTT	CASSQVGGGQFFMDTEAFF
TRBJ2-1	.	TRBV30	TRBD2	TGTGCCTGGAGTTCGGGGACTAGCGACTACAATGAGCAGTTCTTC	CAWSSGTSDYNEQFF
TRBJ1-5	.	TRBV20-1	.	TGCAGTGCTAAGAGACAGGTCCAGCCCCAGCATTTT	CSAKRQVQPQHF
TRBJ2-1	.	TRBV7-9	TRBD2	TGTGCCAGCGGGTCCGGGACTAGCGGGGGGGAACGGCAGTTCTTC	CASGSGTSGGERQFF
TRBJ2-1	.	TRBV30	.	TGTGCCTGGAGTGTATACGGTGAGCAGTTCTTC	CAWSVYGEQFF
TRBJ1-1	.	TRBV12-3/TRBV12-4	TRBD1	TGTGCCAGCAGTTTTACGGACAGGGGAAACACTGAAGCTTTCTTT	CASSFTDRGNTEAFF
TRBJ1-2	.	TRBV29-1	.	TGCAGCGCGCGGAGCGTTGGCAGGGAATATGGCTACACCTTC	CSARSVGREYGYTF
TRBJ2-6	.	TRBV7-2	.	TGTGCCAGCAGCTTTGATCGGAGAAACGTCCTGACTTTC	CASSFDRRNVLTF
TRBJ2-5	.	TRBV27	.	TGTGCCAGCAGTAACCGGGGGAATAGGGAGACCCAGTACTTC	CASSNRGNRETQYF
TRBJ2-3	many	TRBV12-3/TRBV12-4	.	TGTGCCAGCAGTTTGGGTAGCACAGATACGCAGTATTTT	CASSLGSTDTQYF
TRBJ2-1	.	TRBV24-1	.	TGTGCCACCAGTGCAGGACAGACCCCCTACAATGAGCAGTTCTTC	CATSAGQTPYNEQFF
TRBJ1-5	.	TRBV12-3/TRBV12-4	.	TGTGCCAGCAGTTTCTCCTCTCCAGTACTCAATCAGCCCCAGCATTTT	CASSFSSPVLNQPQHF